Reported below is one TCR beta chain. It has no known antigen specificity. No qualities accompany the bases; no much larger clone lies one base away. In Seattle, one collaborating source enrolled patients while the infection was active and tracked those patients longitudinally over the course of disease. The collaborating institutions used their own protocols to collect whole blood in K2EDTA tubes. For TCRbeta analysis, collaborators shipped samples as frozen whole blood, isolated PBMCs, or DNA extracted from either of those sample types. TCRbeta CDR3 regions were amplified from genomic DNA using the immunoSEQ Assay, a bias-controlled multiplex PCR. The authors' analysis ran thus. The number of nucleated cells in each sample was estimated by amplification of reference gene primers within the assay. To quantify the absolute abundance of each unique TCRbeta CDR3 rearrangement, sequence reads were collapsed and filtered. For each sample, productive Simpson clonality was calculated as the square root of Simpson's diversity index over productive rearrangements. TCRdb took over this immuneACCESS table, retaining in-frame rearrangements with V and J assigned. Such tables are incomplete; in checked studies, under half of the missing clones stem from an unresolved V gene, and the remainder is unexplained. V, J and clone size are those of that table, while D and trimming were read from the DNA. Present in this sample are 200,000 to 250,000 clones, about 91% of which were seen just once. Together, the top ten hold around 6.3% of the sample.

The sample originates from a study of blood T cell repertoires in COVID-19 (dated by TCRdb to 2018 to 2021). At the level of the whole study: The collaborator samples originated in the United States, Italy and Spain and spanned the acute and convalescent phases of COVID-19. Deeply sampled blood TCRbeta repertoires from subjects exposed to, actively infected with, or recovered from COVID-19 were included in the dataset. Sample metadata almost always included a de-identified subject ID, COVID-19 status, age in years and sex. The material from the prospective study consisted of cDNA or gDNA derived from T cells, B-cell-depleted T cells, or PBMCs. The repertoires were made available in a free public database intended to serve as a resource for research on the immune response to SARS-CoV-2. HLA class I and class II types, where available, came from metadata supplied by the sample provider rather than from assay-based typing. The samples were drawn from two sources: the first 160 participants of the ongoing ImmuneRACE study, and fewer than 1,500 subjects contributed by 6 global collaborators. The paper's findings and limits, for the study overall: The amount of clinical and demographic metadata varied by source and participant and was provided uncurated.

From a lookup of the germline V gene, CDR1 and CDR2 are SQVTM and ANQGSEA. There are 12 amino acids in the CDR3, from cysteine to phenylalanine inclusive. Only CDR3 DNA remains: 36 bases, in frame from the first base. The trim is 2 bases for V and 1 base for J, with a gap of 5 bases between the germline ends. The chain links TRBV29-1 with TRBJ1-1; a tentative D call is TRBD1 (5 bases match). This receptor was identified in a woman aged 25 to 39 with COVID-19, enrolled during active disease. Sequenced: peripheral blood. The CDR3 loop reads CSVERGNTEAFF. The DNA sequence is given as TGCAGCGTTGAAAGGGGGAACACTGAAGCTTTCTTT.